Listed here are 13 T cell receptor beta chains from one sample, sequenced in a study of shared clonotypes between healthy human individuals. This table comes from immunoSEQ multiplex PCR, and its TCRdb copy is limited to in-frame clones, with some not included. The profile shows some 1.5 million clones, 98% of them singletons. Input material: naive CD4+ T cells sorted from blood. Subset indicated: CD45RA+ positively selected. The receptors derive from a man younger than 45 in good health.

The chain joins TRBV5-1 to TRBJ1-1; D gene ambiguous. CDR1 is SGHRS and CDR2 is YFSETQ in the germline V gene. The CDR3 runs to 15 residues. The V end lost 2 bases, the J end lost 1 base, and 12 bases lay between the germline ends. The CDR3 sequence: CASSLSSGKNTEAFF. The CDR3 DNA reads TGCGCCAGCAGCTTATCCTCCGGGAAGAACACTGAAGCTTTCTTT.

The chain carries TRBV18 and TRBJ2-7; TRBD1 matches 12 bases. The CDR3 covers 16 residues. V was pared by 4 bases and J by 5 bases, with 9 bases of the junction left unmatched. CDR1 and CDR2 from the germline V gene are KGHSH and LQKENI. This CDR3 reads CASSLGTGGRGNEQYF. The CDR3 DNA sequence: TGTGCCAGCTCACTAGGGACAGGGGGCCGTGGGAACGAGCAGTACTTC.

The genes are TRBV18 and TRBJ2-1, with D hard to call. Trimming left V 3 bases short and J 8 bases short, with 8 bases between. This CDR3 is 12 amino acids long. From germline, CDR1 is KGHSH and CDR2 LQKENI. The CDR3 bases are TGTGCCAGCTCACCCGGGTCCTATGAGCAGTTCTTC. It codes for CASSPGSYEQFF.

J is TRBJ2-3 and V is TRBV10-3, with unresolved D. The CDR3 is 14 residues long. V was shortened by 10 bases and J by 2 bases, with 16 bases between the two germline ends. The germline gives CDR1 ENHRY, CDR2 SYGVKD. The CDR3 DNA reads as TGTGCCACCACAGTTGGCCGGAACACAGATACGCAGTATTTT. This encodes CATTVGRNTDTQYF.

About this clone: Within the sample, other DNA sequences also encode this same CDR3. This sequence joins TRBV14 and TRBJ2-3; D is undetermined. V dropped 1 base and J dropped 3 bases, with 5 bases sitting between them. The germline V gene has CDR1 SGHDN and CDR2 FVKESK. The CDR3 consists of 13 residues. The CDR3: CASSQGLTDTQYF. As DNA, the CDR3 is TGTGCCAGCAGCCAAGGACTTACAGATACGCAGTATTTT.

This clone was seen once. Within the sample, other DNA sequences also encode this same CDR3. The chain carries TRBV30 and TRBJ1-5, with TRBD1 as a possible D gene (5 bases). With 0 bases removed from V and 6 bases from J, the gap between germline ends came to 12 bases. This CDR3 contains 14 residues. Germline V CDR1 and CDR2: GTSNPN, SVGIG (reference sequence). The CDR3 region has the DNA TGTGCCTGGAGTGTAGGGGCTCTCGGTCAGCCCCAGCATTTT. Translating it yields CAWSVGALGQPQHF.

The CDR3 DNA is TGCGCCAGCAGCTTGTCGGGCGGGACCCCCTCCTACGAGCAGTACTTC. This translates into CASSLSGGTPSYEQYF. The chain links TRBV5-1 to TRBJ2-7; tentatively, D is TRBD2 (6 bases). Germline lookup yields CDR1 SGHRS and CDR2 YFSETQ. Between the trimmed V and J ends, which lost 1 base and 0 bases, there was a span of 14 bases. The CDR3 covers 16 residues.

The rearrangement uses TRBV5-5 and TRBJ2-7; D unresolved. Germline V gene sequence: CDR1 SGHKS, CDR2 YYEKEE (reference sequence). The CDR3 has 15 residues. Trimming took 3 bases from V and 1 from J, leaving 14 bases between them. The DNA of the CDR3 is TGTGCCAGCAGCTCGCATACGGAGTATTCCTACGAGCAGTACTTC. Translating it yields CASSSHTEYSYEQYF. The whole variable domain, filled in from reference TRBV5-5 and TRBJ2-7, reads DAGVTQSPTHLIKTRGQQVTLRCSPISGHKSVSWYQQVLGQGPQFIFQYYEKEERGRGNFPDRFSARQFPNYSSELNVNALLLGDSALYLCASSSHTEYSYEQYFGPGTRLTVT.

The genes are TRBV7-3 and TRBJ2-3, with TRBD1 matching 10 bases. The V gene end was trimmed by 3 bases and the J gene end by 3 bases; junction bases not matched to a gene: 3. Germline V gene data show CDR1 as SGHTA and CDR2 as FQGTGA. This CDR3 has 15 residues. The CDR3 reads CASSFDRGLTDTQYF. CDR3 nucleotides: TGTGCCAGCAGCTTCGACAGGGGGCTGACAGATACGCAGTATTTT.

The J gene is TRBJ2-7, the V gene TRBV9; 9 bases align to TRBD1. The CDR3 is made up of 14 amino acids. Germline assignment: CDR1 SGDLS and CDR2 YYNGEE. Unmatched junction bases numbered 10, after V lost 6 bases and J lost 6 bases. In DNA form, the CDR3 reads TGTGCCAGCACGTCGCAACAGGGGGCCGGCGAGCAGTACTTC. It codes for CASTSQQGAGEQYF.

V and J are TRBV5-1 and TRBJ2-7, with TRBD1 identical over 12 bases. This CDR3 comprises 13 residues. Germline V gene lookup returns CDR1 SGHRS and CDR2 YFSETQ. Trimming took 5 bases from V and 8 from J; bases not matched to a gene: 5. Here the CDR3 DNA reads TGCGCCAGCAGGGACGGGACAGGGGGCAAGCAGTACTTC. Protein sequence: CASRDGTGGKQYF. The whole variable domain, remainder taken from reference TRBV5-1 and TRBJ2-7, is KAGVTQTPRYLIKTRGQQVTLSCSPISGHRSVSWYQQTPGQGLQFLFEYFSETQRNKGNFPGRFSGRQFSNSRSEMNVSTLELGDSALYLCASRDGTGGKQYFGPGTRLTVT.

The chain employs TRBV5-1 and TRBJ2-1, with TRBD2 matching over 13 bases. Unmatched junction bases numbered 14, after V lost 0 bases and J lost 5 bases. Germline V lookup: CDR1 SGHRS, CDR2 YFSETQ. This CDR3 spans 20 amino acids. The CDR3 here is CASSLAGTSGKGVRDNEQFF. The DNA for the CDR3 is TGCGCCAGCAGCTTGGCGGGGACTAGCGGGAAAGGGGTCCGAGACAATGAGCAGTTCTTC. The complete variable domain, with remaining parts taken from reference TRBV5-1 and TRBJ2-1, reads KAGVTQTPRYLIKTRGQQVTLSCSPISGHRSVSWYQQTPGQGLQFLFEYFSETQRNKGNFPGRFSGRQFSNSRSEMNVSTLELGDSALYLCASSLAGTSGKGVRDNEQFFGPGTRLTVL.

The V gene is TRBV5-4, the J gene TRBJ2-7; 7 bases line up with TRBD1. The V gene end was trimmed by 2 bases and the J gene end by 1 base; junction bases not matched to a gene: 3. The CDR3 is 14 amino acids. From germline, CDR1 is SGHNT and CDR2 YYREEE (reference sequence). The CDR3 reads CASSLRGLSYEQYF. The CDR3 DNA sequence: TGTGCCAGCAGCTTAAGGGGGCTGTCCTACGAGCAGTACTTC.